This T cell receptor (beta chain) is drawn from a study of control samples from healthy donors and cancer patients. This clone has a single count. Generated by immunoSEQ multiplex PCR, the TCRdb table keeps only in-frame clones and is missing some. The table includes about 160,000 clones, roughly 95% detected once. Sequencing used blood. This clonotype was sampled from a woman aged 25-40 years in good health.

CDR3 sequence: CASSAGGASYEQYF. In DNA, the CDR3 is TGTGCCAGCAGCGCCGGGGGGGCCTCCTACGAGCAGTACTTC. V is TRBV9 and J is TRBJ2-7, with TRBD2 matching over 8 bases. This CDR3 contains 14 residues. The V gene end was trimmed by 3 bases and the J gene end by 0 bases; junction bases not matched to a gene: 2. Germline V gives CDR1 SGDLS, CDR2 YYNGEE.